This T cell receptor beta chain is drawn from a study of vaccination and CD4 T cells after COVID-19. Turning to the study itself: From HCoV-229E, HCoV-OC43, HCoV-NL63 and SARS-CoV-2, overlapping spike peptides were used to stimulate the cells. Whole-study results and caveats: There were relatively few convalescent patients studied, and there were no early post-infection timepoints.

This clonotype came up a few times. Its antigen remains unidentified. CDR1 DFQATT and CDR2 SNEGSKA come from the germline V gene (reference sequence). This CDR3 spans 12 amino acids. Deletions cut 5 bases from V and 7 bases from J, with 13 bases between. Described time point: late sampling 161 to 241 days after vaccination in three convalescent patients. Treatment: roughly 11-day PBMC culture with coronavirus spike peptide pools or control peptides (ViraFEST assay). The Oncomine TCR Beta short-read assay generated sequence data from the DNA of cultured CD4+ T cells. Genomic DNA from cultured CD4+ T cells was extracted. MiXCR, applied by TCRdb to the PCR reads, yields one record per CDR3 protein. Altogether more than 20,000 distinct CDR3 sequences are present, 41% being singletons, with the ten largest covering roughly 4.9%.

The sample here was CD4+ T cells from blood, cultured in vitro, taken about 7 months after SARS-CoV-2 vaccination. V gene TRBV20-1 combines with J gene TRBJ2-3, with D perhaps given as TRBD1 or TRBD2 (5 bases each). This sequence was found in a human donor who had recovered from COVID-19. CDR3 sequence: CSAFHGGNTQYF. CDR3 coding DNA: TGCAGTGCTTTCCATGGGGGAAATACGCAGTATTTT.